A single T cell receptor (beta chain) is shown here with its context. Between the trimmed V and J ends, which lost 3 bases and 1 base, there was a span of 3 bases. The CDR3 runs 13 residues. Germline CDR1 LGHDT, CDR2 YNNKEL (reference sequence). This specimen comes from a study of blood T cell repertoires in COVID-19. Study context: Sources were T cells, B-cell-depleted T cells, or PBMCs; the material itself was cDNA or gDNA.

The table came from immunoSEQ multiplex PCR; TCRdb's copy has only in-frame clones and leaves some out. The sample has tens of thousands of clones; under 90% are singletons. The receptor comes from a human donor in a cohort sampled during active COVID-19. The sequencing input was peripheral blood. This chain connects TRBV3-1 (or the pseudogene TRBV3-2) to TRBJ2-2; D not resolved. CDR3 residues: CASSHLNTGELFF. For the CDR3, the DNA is TGTGCCAGCAGCCACTTGAACACCGGGGAGCTGTTTTTT.